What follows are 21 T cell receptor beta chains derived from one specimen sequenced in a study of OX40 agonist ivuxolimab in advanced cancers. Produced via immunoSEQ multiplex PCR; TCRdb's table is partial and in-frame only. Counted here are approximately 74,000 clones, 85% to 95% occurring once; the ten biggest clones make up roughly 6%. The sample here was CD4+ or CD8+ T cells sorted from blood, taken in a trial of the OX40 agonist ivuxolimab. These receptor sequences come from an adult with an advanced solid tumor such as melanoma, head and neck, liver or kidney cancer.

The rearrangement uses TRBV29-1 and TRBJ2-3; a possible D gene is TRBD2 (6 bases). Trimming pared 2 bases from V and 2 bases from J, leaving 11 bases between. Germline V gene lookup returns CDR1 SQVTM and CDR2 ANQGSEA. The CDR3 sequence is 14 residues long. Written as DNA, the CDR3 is TGCAGCGTTGAACCTCTGGACTACACAGATACGCAGTATTTT. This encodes CSVEPLDYTDTQYF.

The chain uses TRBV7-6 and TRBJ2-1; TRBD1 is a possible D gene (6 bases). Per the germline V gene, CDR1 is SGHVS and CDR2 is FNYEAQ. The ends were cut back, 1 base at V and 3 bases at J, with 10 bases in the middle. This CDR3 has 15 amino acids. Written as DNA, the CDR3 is TGTGCCAGCAGCTTAGAGACAGGAATCTACAATGAGCAGTTCTTC. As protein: CASSLETGIYNEQFF.

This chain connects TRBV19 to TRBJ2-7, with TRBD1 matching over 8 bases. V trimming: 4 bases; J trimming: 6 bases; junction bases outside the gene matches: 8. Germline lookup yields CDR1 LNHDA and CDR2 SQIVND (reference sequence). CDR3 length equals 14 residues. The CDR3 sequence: CASSSRTGRPEQYF. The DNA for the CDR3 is TGTGCCAGTAGTAGCCGGACAGGGCGCCCCGAGCAGTACTTC.

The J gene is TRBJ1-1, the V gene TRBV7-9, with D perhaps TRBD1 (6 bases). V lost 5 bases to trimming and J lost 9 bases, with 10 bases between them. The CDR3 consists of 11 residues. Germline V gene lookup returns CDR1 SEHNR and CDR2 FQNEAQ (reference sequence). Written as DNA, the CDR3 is TGTGCCAGCAGCGGACAGTTACAAGCTTTCTTT. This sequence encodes CASSGQLQAFF.

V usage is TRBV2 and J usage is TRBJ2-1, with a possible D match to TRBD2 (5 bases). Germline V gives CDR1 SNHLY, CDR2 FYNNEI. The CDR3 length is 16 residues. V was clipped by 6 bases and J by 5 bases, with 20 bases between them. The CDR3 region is CASSLGGSWANNEQFF. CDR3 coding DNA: TGTGCCAGCAGCCTTGGTGGGAGCTGGGCAAACAATGAGCAGTTCTTC.

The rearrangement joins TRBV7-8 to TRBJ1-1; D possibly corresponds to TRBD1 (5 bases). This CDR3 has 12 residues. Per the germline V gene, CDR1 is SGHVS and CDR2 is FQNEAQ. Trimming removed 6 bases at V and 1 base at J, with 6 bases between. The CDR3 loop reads CASSTGNTEAFF. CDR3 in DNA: TGTGCCAGCAGTACAGGGAACACTGAAGCTTTCTTT.

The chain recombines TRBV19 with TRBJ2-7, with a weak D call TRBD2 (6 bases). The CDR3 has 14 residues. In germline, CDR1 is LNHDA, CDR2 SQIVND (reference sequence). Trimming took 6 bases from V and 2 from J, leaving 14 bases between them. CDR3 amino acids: CASRRGEGTYEQYF. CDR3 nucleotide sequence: TGTGCCAGTAGGCGGGGTGAGGGAACCTACGAGCAGTACTTC.

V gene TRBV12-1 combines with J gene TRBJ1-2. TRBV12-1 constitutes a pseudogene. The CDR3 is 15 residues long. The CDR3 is CASSSGRGGNYGYTF. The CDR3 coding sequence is TGTGCCAGCAGCTCTGGCCGGGGAGGTAACTATGGCTACACCTTC.

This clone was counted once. The CDR3 loop is CASSALAGGPYTGELFF. For the CDR3, the DNA is TGTGCCAGCAGCGCACTAGCGGGAGGGCCGTACACCGGGGAGCTGTTTTTT. This chain links TRBV5-6 with TRBJ2-2; 13 nucleotides line up with TRBD2. In germline, CDR1 is SGHDT, CDR2 YYEEEE. V lost 4 bases to trimming and J lost 3 bases; unmatched junction nucleotides: 6. This CDR3 comprises 17 residues. Looking up the rest from reference TRBV5-6 and TRBJ2-2 gives the full variable domain: DAGVTQSPTHLIKTRGQQVTLRCSPKSGHDTVSWYQQALGQGPQFIFQYYEEEERQRGNFPDRFSGHQFPNYSSELNVNALLLGDSALYLCASSALAGGPYTGELFFGEGSRLTVL.

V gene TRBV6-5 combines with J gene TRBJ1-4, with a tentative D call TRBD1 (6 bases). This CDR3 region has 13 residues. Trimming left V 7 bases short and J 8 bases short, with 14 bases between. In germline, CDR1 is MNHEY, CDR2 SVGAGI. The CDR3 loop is CASTTGIREKLFF. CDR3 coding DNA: TGTGCCAGCACCACAGGGATTCGGGAAAAACTGTTTTTT.

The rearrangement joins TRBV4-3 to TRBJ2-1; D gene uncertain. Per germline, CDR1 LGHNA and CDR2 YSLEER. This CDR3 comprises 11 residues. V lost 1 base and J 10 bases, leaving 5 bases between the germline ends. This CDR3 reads CASSQVGEQFF. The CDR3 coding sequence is TGCGCCAGCAGCCAAGTAGGCGAGCAGTTCTTC.

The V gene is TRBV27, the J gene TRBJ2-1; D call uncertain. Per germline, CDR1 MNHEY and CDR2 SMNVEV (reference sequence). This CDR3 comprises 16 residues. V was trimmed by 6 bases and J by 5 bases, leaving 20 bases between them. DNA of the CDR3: TGTGCCAGCAGCTCCACTCTGGGATTATCGAACAATGAGCAGTTCTTC. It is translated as CASSSTLGLSNNEQFF.

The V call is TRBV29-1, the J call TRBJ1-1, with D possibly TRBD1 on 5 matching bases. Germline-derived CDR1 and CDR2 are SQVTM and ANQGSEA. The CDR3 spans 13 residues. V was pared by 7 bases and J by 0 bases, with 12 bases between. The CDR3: CSATGIMNTEAFF. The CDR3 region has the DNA TGCAGCGCTACAGGTATTATGAACACTGAAGCTTTCTTT.

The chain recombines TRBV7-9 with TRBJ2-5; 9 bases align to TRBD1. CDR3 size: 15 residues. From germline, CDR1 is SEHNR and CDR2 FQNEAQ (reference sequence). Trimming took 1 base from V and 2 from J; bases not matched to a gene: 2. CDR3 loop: CASSLETGGQETQYF. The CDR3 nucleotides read TGTGCCAGCAGCTTAGAGACAGGGGGTCAAGAGACCCAGTACTTC. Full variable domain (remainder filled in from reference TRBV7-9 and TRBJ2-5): DTGVSQNPRHKITKRGQNVTFRCDPISEHNRLYWYRQTLGQGPEFLTYFQNEAQLEKSRLLSDRFSAERPKGSFSTLEIQRTEQGDSAMYLCASSLETGGQETQYFGPGTRLLVL.

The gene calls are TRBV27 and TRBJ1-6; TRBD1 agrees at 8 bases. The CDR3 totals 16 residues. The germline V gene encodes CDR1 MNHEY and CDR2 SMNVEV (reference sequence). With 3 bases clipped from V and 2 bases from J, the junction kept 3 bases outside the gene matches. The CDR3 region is CASSLDRVAYNSPLHF. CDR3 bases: TGTGCCAGCAGTTTGGACAGGGTAGCCTATAATTCACCCCTCCACTTT.

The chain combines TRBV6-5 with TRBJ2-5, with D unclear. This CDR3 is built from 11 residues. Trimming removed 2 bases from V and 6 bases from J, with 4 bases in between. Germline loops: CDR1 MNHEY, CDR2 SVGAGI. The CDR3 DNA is TGTGCCAGCAGTTACGGCCAGACCCAGTACTTC. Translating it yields CASSYGQTQYF.

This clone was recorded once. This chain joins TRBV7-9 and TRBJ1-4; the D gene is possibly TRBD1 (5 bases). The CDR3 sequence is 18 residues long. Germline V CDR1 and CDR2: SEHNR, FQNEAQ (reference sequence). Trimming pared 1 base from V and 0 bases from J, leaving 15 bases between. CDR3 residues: CASSLEAGLFATNEKLFF. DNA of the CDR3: TGTGCCAGCAGCTTAGAGGCAGGGCTCTTTGCAACTAATGAAAAACTGTTTTTT.

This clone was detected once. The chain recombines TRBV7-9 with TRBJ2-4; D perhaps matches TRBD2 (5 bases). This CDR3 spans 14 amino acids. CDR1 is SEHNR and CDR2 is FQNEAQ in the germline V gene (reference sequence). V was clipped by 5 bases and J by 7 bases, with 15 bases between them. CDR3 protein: CASSAGLVRNIQYF. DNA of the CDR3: TGTGCCAGCAGCGCCGGACTGGTCCGGAACATTCAGTACTTC.

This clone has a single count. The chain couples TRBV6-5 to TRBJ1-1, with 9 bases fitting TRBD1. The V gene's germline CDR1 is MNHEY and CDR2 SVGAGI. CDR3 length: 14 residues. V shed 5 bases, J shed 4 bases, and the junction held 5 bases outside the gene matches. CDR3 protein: CASSTGQGVTEAFF. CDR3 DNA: TGTGCCAGCAGTACGGGACAGGGTGTCACTGAAGCTTTCTTT.

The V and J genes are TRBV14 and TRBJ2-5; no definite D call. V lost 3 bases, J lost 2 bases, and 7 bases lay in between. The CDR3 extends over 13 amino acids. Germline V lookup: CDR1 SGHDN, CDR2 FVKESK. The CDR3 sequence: CASSHRLQETQYF. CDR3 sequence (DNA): TGTGCCAGCAGCCATCGGCTTCAAGAGACCCAGTACTTC.

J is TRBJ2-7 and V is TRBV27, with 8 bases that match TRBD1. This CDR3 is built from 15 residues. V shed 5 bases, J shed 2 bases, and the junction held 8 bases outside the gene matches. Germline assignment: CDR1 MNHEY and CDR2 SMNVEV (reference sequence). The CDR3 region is CASSPRQGRPYEQYF. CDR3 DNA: TGTGCCAGCAGTCCCCGACAGGGGAGACCCTACGAGCAGTACTTC.